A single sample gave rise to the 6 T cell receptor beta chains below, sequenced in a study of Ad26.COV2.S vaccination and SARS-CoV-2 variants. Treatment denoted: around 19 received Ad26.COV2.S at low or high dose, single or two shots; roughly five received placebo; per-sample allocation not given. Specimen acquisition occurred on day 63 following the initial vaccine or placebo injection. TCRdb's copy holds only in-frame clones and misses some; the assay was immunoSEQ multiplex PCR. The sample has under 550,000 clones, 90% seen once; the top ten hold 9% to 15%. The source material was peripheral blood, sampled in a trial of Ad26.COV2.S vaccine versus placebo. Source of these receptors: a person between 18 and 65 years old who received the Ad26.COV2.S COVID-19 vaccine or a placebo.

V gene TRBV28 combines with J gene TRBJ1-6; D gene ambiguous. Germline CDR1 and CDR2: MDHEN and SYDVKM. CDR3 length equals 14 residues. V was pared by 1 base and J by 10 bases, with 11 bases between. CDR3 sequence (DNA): TGTGCCAGCAGTTTATACAGACTGGGGTCACCCCTCCACTTT. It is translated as CASSLYRLGSPLHF.

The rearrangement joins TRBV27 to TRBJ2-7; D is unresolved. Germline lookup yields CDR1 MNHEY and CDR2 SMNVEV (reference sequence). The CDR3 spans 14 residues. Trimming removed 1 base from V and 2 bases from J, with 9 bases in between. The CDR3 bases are TGTGCCAGCAGTTTATTCGGTCCCCCCTACGAGCAGTACTTC. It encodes CASSLFGPPYEQYF.

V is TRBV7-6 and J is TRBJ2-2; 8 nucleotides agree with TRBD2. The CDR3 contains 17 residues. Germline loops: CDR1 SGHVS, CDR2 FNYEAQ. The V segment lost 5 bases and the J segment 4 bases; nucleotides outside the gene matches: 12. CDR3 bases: TGTGCCAGCAGCCCATTACCGGGTACTAGCGGCACCGGGGAGCTGTTTTTT. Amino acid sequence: CASSPLPGTSGTGELFF.

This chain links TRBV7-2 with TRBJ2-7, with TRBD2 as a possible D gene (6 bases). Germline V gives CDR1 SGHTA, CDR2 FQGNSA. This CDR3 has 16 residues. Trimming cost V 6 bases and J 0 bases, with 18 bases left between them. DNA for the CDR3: TGTGCCAGCAGTCACCGGGGACTTGGGAGCTCCTACGAGCAGTACTTC. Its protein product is CASSHRGLGSSYEQYF.

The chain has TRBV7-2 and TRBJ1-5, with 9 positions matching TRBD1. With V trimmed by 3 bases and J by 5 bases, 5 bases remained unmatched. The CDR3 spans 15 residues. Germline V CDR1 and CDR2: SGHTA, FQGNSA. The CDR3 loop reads CASSLGDRVYQPQHF. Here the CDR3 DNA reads TGTGCCAGCAGCTTGGGGGACAGGGTGTATCAGCCCCAGCATTTT. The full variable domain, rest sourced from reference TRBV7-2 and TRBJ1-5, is GAGVSQSPSNKVTEKGKDVELRCDPISGHTALYWYRQSLGQGLEFLIYFQGNSAPDKSGLPSDRFSAERTGGSVSTLTIQRTQQEDSAVYLCASSLGDRVYQPQHFGDGTRLSIL.

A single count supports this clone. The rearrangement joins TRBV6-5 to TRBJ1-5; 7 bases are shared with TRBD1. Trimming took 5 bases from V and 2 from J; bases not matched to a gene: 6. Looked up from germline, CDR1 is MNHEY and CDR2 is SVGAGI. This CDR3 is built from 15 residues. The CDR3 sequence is CASSKGAMGNQPQHF. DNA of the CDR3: TGTGCCAGCAGTAAGGGGGCGATGGGCAATCAGCCCCAGCATTTT.